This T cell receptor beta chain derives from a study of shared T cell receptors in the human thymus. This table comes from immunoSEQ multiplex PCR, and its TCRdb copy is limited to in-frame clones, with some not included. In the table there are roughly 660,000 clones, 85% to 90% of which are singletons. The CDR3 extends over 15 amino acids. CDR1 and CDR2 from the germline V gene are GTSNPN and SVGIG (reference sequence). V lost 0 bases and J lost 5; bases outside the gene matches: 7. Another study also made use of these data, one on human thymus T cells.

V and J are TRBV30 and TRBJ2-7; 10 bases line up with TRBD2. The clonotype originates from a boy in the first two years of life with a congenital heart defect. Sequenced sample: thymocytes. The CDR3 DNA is TGTGCCTGGAGTGTTACTAGCGGGATGTTCGACGAGCAGTACTTC. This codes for CAWSVTSGMFDEQYF.